These T cell receptor beta chains were read from a single sample in a study of control samples from healthy donors and cancer patients. Method: immunoSEQ multiplex PCR; TCRdb's copy keeps in-frame clones and lacks some. The table lists 100,000 to 120,000 clones, about four fifths of them singletons. The sequenced material came from blood. The receptors were sampled from a woman aged 45-59 years in good health. The CDR3 runs from the conserved cysteine through the conserved F or W. The D gene is left open where the match is weak. Some rows have no size entry. The others give once, few or many, or a class for an expanded clone.

TRBD1	NA	TRBV18	TRBJ2-7	CASSSAGTGSYEQYF	TGTGCCAGCTCATCGGCCGGGACAGGGAGCTACGAGCAGTACTTC
TRBD1	NA	TRBV3-1/TRBV3-2	TRBJ2-2	CASSTGQGWTGELFF	TGTGCCAGCAGCACCGGACAGGGGTGGACCGGGGAGCTGTTTTTT
TRBD2	few	TRBV4-2	TRBJ2-2	CASSQTPGLANTGELFF	TGTGCCAGCAGCCAAACACCGGGACTAGCGAACACCGGGGAGCTGTTTTTT
NA	NA	TRBV6-6	TRBJ2-7	CASSQPGPLGEQYF	TGTGCCAGCAGTCAACCGGGACCGCTCGGAGAGCAGTACTTC
NA	NA	TRBV2	TRBJ2-5	CASRVGRAQETQYF	TGTGCCAGCAGAGTAGGCAGGGCTCAAGAGACCCAGTACTTC
TRBD1	NA	TRBV4-1	TRBJ2-7	CASSRSGQGHYEQYF	TGCGCCAGCAGCCGATCGGGACAGGGTCACTACGAGCAGTACTTC
NA	NA	TRBV7-6	TRBJ1-6	CASSLDSSPDSPLHF	TGTGCCAGCAGCCTTGACAGTTCACCCGATTCACCCCTCCACTTT
TRBD2	NA	TRBV10-3	TRBJ2-2	CAISETSANTGELFF	TGTGCCATCAGTGAGACTAGCGCCAACACCGGGGAGCTGTTTTTT
NA	NA	TRBV2	TRBJ2-2	CASRSENTGELFF	TGTGCCAGCAGATCGGAGAACACCGGGGAGCTGTTTTTT
NA	NA	TRBV3-1/TRBV3-2	TRBJ1-3	CASSHIAFGGDGNTIYF	TGTGCCAGCAGCCACATTGCGTTCGGGGGGGATGGAAACACCATATATTTT
NA	NA	TRBV12-3/TRBV12-4	TRBJ1-5	CASSLGGDQPQHF	TGTGCCAGCAGTTTGGGGGGGGACCAGCCCCAGCATTTT
NA	few	TRBV5-5	TRBJ2-3	CASSTRWRDRVSTDTQYF	TGTGCCAGCAGTACACGCTGGAGGGATCGGGTCAGCACAGATACGCAGTATTTT
NA	NA	TRBV2	TRBJ1-3	CASSEGFANTIYF	TGTGCCAGCAGTGAGGGGTTCGCAAACACCATATATTTT
TRBD1	NA	TRBV24-1	TRBJ1-2	CATSDSHGTGYGYTF	TGTGCCACCAGTGATTCACATGGGACAGGCTATGGCTACACCTTC
NA	NA	TRBV2	TRBJ1-6	CASRGGVYNSPLHF	TGTGCCAGCAGGGGAGGGGTTTATAATTCACCCCTCCACTTT
NA	NA	TRBV7-2	TRBJ1-2	CASSLEQDYGGYTF	TGTGCCAGCAGCTTAGAACAGGACTACGGGGGCTACACCTTC
NA	NA	TRBV5-5	TRBJ2-3	CASALHAGALGTDTQYF	TGTGCCAGCGCCCTGCACGCAGGGGCTTTGGGGACAGATACGCAGTATTTT
NA	NA	TRBV12-3/TRBV12-4	TRBJ1-1	CASRPTVTTEAFF	TGTGCCAGCAGGCCGACAGTTACCACTGAAGCTTTCTTT